This T cell receptor beta chain was documented in a study of T cells after yellow fever vaccination. Overall study: Fractions containing few cells were prepared with SMART-Seq v4 Ultra Low Input. Whole-study results and caveats: The secondary T-cell response peaked on day 5, not day 15, but was weaker. Primary-vaccination clones mostly resurfaced post-booster (just under 98% CD4, more than 80% CD8).

This CDR3 is 14 amino acids long. Trimming took off 5 bases at V and 8 bases at J, with 16 bases between the two ends. Germline CDR1 is SGHNT and CDR2 is YYREEE (reference sequence). This clonotype was observed a handful of times. The antigen remains undetermined. A 5'RACE template-switching step, the method used to make TCR cDNA, added a universal primer site and UMIs. TCRdb fed the 5' RACE reads into MiXCR, producing one record per CDR3 protein. Of 450,000 to 550,000 distinct CDR3 sequences detected, 15% to 20% appear once; the ten largest clones hold over 11%. The sequenced sample was PBMCs, obtained 15 days after the yellow fever booster vaccination. V gene TRBV5-4 combines with J gene TRBJ1-4, with D possibly matching TRBD1 (5 bases). This sequence was found in a young man who received the YFV17D yellow fever vaccine. The CDR3 bases are TGTGCCAGCAGAACCGGGACGGAGGACGAAAAACTGTTTTTT. This encodes CASRTGTEDEKLFF.